The T cell receptor (beta chain) described here comes from a study of T-cell memory formation after mild COVID-19. Study-wide results and caveats: For second-wave clones that peaked at day 37, SARS-CoV-2 specificity went unverified. CD8+ contracting clones occupied EMRA, while CD4+ ones occupied mainly CM and EM.

This clonotype was counted only a few times. The antigen remains unidentified. The germline V gene has CDR1 ENHRY and CDR2 SYGVKD. The V gene lost 3 bases and the J gene lost 5 bases, with 19 bases spanning the gap. This CDR3 is built from 16 residues. MiXCR was run by TCRdb on the 5' RACE reads, yielding one entry per CDR3 protein. This repertoire shows roughly 500,000 distinct CDR3 sequences, roughly 22% found once; its top ten account for roughly an eighth. The sequenced sample was PBMCs or a T cell subset sorted from them (not recorded which). This TCR derives from an adult woman who had mild COVID-19 (a few samples of this study predate the infection). Cell type and time point are not known. The chain recombines TRBV10-3 with TRBJ2-5; D is unclear. The CDR3 coding sequence is TGTGCCATCAGTGACCGCTACTCCCAACTCTCGGAGACCCAGTACTTC. Protein product: CAISDRYSQLSETQYF.